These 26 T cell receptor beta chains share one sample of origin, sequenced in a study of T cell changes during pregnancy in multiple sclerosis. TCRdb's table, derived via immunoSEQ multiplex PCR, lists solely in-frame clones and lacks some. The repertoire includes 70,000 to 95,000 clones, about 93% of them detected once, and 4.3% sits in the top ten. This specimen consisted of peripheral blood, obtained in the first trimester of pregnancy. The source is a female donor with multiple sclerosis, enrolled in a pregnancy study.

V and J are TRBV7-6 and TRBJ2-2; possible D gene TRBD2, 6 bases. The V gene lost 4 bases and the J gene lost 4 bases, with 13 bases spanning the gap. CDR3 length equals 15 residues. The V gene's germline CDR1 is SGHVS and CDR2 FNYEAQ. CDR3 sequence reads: CASSWVGGLTGELFF. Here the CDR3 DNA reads TGTGCCAGCAGCTGGGTCGGGGGTCTCACCGGGGAGCTGTTTTTT.

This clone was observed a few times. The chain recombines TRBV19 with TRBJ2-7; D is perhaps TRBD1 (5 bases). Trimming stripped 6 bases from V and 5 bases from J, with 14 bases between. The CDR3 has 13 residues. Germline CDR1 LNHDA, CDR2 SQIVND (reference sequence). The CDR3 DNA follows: TGTGCCAGTAGCCAGGGTGTTCCTAACGAGCAGTACTTC. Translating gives CASSQGVPNEQYF.

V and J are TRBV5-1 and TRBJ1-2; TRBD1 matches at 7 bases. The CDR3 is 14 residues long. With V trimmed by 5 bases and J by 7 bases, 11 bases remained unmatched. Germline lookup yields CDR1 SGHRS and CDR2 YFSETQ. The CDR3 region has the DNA TGCGCCAGCAGACCGGACAGGCCAAGGGGTGGCTACACCTTC. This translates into CASRPDRPRGGYTF. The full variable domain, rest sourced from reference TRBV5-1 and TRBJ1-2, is KAGVTQTPRYLIKTRGQQVTLSCSPISGHRSVSWYQQTPGQGLQFLFEYFSETQRNKGNFPGRFSGRQFSNSRSEMNVSTLELGDSALYLCASRPDRPRGGYTFGSGTRLTVV.

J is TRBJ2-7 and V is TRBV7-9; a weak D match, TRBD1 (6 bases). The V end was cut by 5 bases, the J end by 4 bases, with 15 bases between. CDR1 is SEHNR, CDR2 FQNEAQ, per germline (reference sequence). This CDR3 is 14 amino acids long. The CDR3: CASSATGTLYEQYF. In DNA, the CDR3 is TGTGCCAGCAGCGCAACAGGGACATTATACGAGCAGTACTTC.

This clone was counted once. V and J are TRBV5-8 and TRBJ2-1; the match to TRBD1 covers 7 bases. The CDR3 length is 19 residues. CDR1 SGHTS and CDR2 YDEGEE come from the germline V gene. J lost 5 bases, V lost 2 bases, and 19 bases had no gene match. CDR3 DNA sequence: TGTGCCAGCAGCTTAAAGGTGGGACAGCAACAGCTTTATAACAATGAGCAGTTCTTC. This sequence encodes CASSLKVGQQQLYNNEQFF.

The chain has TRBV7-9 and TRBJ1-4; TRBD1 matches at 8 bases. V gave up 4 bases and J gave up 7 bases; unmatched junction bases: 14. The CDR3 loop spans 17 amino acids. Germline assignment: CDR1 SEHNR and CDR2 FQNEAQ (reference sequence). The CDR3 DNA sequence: TGTGCCAGCAGCTCCGTCGCTTCAGGGGGCGAGTTTGAAAAACTGTTTTTT. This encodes CASSSVASGGEFEKLFF.

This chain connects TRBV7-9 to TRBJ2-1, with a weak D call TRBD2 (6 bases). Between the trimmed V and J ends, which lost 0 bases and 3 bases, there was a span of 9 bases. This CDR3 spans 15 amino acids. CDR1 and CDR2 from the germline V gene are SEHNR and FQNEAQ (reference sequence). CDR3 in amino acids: CASSLAGGLYNEQFF. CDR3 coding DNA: TGTGCCAGCAGCTTAGCTGGGGGACTCTACAATGAGCAGTTCTTC.

The CDR3 DNA follows: TGTGCCAGTAGTGTGCCACGTCGGGGGACTGAAGCTTTCTTT. This encodes CASSVPRRGTEAFF. The gene calls are TRBV19 and TRBJ1-1, with D perhaps matching TRBD1 (5 bases). V gave up 5 bases and J gave up 5 bases, with 15 bases separating them. This CDR3 comprises 14 residues. In germline, CDR1 is LNHDA, CDR2 SQIVND (reference sequence).

The chain's CDR3 is CASSEGSGGTTDTQYF. CDR3 DNA: TGTGCCAGCAGTGAAGGAAGCGGGGGGACCACAGATACGCAGTATTTT. The J gene is TRBJ2-3, the V gene TRBV6-1, with 9 nucleotides matching TRBD2. The CDR3 is 16 residues long. Germline trimming cut 1 base from V and 2 bases from J; bases unmatched to any gene: 4. Per the germline V gene, CDR1 is MNHNS and CDR2 is SASEGT.

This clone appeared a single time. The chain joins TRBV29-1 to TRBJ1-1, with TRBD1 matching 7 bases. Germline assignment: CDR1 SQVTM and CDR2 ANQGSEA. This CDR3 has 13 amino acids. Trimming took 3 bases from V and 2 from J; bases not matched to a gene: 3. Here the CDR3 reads CSVEGQPNTEAFF. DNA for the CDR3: TGCAGCGTTGAGGGACAGCCAAACACTGAAGCTTTCTTT.

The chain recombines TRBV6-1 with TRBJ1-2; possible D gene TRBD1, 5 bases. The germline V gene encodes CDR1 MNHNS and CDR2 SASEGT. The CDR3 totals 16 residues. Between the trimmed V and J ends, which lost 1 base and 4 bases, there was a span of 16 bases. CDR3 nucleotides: TGTGCCAGCAGTGAAGTAGAGGATTGGGGGGGCTATGGCTACACCTTC. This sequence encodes CASSEVEDWGGYGYTF.

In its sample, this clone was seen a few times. The CDR3 protein is CASRDTLNYGYTF. In DNA, the CDR3 is TGTGCCAGCAGGGACACCCTTAACTATGGCTACACCTTC. The V and J genes are TRBV2 and TRBJ1-2; perhaps TRBD1 as D (5 bases). In germline, CDR1 is SNHLY, CDR2 FYNNEI. The CDR3 has 13 residues. V lost 6 bases and J 1 base, leaving 9 bases between the germline ends.

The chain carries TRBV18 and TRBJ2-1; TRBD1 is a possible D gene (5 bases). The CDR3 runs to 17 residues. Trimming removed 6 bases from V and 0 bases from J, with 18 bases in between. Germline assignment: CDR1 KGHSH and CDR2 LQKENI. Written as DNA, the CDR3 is TGTGCCAGCTCGCCTAACCAGGGCATCAGCTCCTACAATGAGCAGTTCTTC. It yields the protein CASSPNQGISSYNEQFF.

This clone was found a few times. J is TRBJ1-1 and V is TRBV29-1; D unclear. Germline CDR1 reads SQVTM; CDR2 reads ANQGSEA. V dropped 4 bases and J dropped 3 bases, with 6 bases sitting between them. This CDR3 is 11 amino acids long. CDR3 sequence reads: CSVVLDTEAFF. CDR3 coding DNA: TGCAGCGTTGTCTTAGACACTGAAGCTTTCTTT. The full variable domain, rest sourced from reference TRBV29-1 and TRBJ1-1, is SAVISQKPSRDICQRGTSLTIQCQVDSQVTMMFWYRQQPGQSLTLIATANQGSEATYESGFVIDKFPISRPNLTFSTLTVSNMSPEDSSIYLCSVVLDTEAFFGQGTRLTVV.

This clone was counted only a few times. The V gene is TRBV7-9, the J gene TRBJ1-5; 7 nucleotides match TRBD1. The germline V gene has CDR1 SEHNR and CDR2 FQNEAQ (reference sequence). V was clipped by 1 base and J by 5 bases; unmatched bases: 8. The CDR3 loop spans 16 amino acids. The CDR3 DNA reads TGTGCCAGCAGCTTAGGGGCGGGACAGTACGATCAGCCCCAGCATTTT. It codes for CASSLGAGQYDQPQHF.

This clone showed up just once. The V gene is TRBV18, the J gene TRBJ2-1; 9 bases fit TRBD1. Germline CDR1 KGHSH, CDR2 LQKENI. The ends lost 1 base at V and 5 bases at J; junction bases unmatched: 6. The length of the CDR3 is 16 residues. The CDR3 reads CASSPLPDRGNNEQFF. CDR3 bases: TGTGCCAGCTCACCACTCCCGGACAGGGGAAACAATGAGCAGTTCTTC. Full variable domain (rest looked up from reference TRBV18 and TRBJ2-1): NAGVMQNPRHLVRRRGQEARLRCSPMKGHSHVYWYRQLPEEGLKFMVYLQKENIIDESGMPKERFSAEFPKEGPSILRIQQVVRGDSAAYFCASSPLPDRGNNEQFFGPGTRLTVL.

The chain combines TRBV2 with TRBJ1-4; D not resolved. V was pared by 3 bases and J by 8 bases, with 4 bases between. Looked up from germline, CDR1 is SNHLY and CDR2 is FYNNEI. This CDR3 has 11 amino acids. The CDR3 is CASSDEEKLFF. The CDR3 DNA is TGTGCCAGCAGTGATGAGGAAAAACTGTTTTTT.

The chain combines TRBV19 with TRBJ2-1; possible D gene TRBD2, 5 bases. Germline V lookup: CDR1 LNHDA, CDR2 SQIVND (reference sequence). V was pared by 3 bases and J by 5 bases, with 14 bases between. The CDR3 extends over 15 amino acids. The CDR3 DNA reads TGTGCCAGTAGTATCATTGCGGGCGGAAACAATGAGCAGTTCTTC. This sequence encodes CASSIIAGGNNEQFF.

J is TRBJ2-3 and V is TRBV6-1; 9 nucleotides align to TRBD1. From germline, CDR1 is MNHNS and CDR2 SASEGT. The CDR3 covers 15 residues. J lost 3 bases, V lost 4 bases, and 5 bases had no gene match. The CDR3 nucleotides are TGTGCCAGCAGTGCGGCCGGGACAGGGACAGATACGCAGTATTTT. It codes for CASSAAGTGTDTQYF.

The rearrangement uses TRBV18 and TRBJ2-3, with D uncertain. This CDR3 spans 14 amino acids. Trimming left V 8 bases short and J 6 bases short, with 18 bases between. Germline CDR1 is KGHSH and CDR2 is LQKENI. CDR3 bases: TGTGCCAGCCGATCGGAAGCGACGAGGGATACGCAGTATTTT. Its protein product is CASRSEATRDTQYF.

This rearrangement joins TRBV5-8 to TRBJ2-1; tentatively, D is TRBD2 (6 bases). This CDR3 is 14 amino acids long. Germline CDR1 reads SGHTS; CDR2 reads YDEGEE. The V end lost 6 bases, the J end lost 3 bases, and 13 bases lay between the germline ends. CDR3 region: CASNRGAIYNEQFF. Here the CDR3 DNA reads TGTGCCAGCAATCGCGGGGCTATCTACAATGAGCAGTTCTTC.

In DNA form, the CDR3 reads TGTGCCAGCAGCTGGCCCGCAGGGGGGAGTACCGGGGAGCTGTTTTTT. This gives the protein CASSWPAGGSTGELFF. The genes are TRBV7-8 and TRBJ2-2, with TRBD1 as a possible D gene (7 bases). Germline values: CDR1 SGHVS, CDR2 FQNEAQ. This CDR3 is built from 16 residues. Trimming took 4 bases from V and 5 from J, leaving 17 bases between them.

CDR3 DNA: TGTGCCAGCAAAGGACTAGCGGGGAAACGGGATGAGCAGTTCTTC. It translates to CASKGLAGKRDEQFF. This rearrangement joins TRBV2 to TRBJ2-1; 12 nucleotides match TRBD2. Germline-derived CDR1 and CDR2 are SNHLY and FYNNEI. The CDR3 spans 15 residues. J gave up 8 bases and V 7 bases, and 9 bases lay outside the gene matches.

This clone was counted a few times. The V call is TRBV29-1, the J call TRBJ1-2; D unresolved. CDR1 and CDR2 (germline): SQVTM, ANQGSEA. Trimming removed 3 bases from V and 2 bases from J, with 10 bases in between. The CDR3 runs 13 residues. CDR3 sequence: CSVEFGDNYGYTF. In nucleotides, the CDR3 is TGCAGCGTTGAGTTCGGAGACAACTATGGCTACACCTTC.

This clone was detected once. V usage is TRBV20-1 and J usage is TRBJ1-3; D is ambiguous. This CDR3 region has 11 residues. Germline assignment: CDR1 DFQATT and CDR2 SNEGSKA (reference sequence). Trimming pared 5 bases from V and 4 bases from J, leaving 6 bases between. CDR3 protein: CSARIGNTIYF. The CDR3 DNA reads TGCAGTGCTCGTATAGGAAACACCATATATTTT.

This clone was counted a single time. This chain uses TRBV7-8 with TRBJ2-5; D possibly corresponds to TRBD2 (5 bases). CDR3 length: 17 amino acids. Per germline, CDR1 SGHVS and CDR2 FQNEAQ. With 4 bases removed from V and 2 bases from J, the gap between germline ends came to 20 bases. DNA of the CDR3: TGTGCCAGCAGCTGGCCCGGGAACCAGTATCCGCAAGAGACCCAGTACTTC. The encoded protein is CASSWPGNQYPQETQYF.